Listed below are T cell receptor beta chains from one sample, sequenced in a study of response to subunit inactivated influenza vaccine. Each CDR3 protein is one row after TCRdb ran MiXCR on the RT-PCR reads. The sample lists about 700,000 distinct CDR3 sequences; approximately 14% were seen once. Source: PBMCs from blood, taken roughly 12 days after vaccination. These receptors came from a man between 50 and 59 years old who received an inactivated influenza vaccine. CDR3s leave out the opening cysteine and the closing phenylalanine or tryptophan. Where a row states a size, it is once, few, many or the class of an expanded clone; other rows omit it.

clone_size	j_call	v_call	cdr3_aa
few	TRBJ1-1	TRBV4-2	ASSLTSNTEAF
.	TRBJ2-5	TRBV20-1	SAGLAGGGPL
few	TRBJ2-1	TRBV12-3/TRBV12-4	ASSLAPEQF
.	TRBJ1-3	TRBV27	ASSPRWESSGNTIY
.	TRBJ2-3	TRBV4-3	ASSQDYSGLTDTQY
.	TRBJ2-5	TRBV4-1	ASSRGREQETQY
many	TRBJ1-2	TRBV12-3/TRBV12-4	ASSPRGPLTLYGYT
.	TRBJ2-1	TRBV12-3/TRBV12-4	ASSRRKDEQF
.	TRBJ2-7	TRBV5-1	ASSGTGLGEQY
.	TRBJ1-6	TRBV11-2	ASSSTHPGSSYNSPLH
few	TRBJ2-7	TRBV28	ASTLAGFRIEQY
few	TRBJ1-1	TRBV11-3	ASSEVDTEAF
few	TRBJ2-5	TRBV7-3	ASSLTMGSAETQY
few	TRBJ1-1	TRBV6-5	ASSYKGNTEAF
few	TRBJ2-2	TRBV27	ASGEGARRVSTGELF
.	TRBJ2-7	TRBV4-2	ASSQDAPSGGAYEQY
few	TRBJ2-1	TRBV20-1	SAREAPGEQF
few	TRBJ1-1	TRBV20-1	SASHPLTANTEAF
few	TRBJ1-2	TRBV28	ASSLSGNGYT
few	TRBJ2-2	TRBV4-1	ASSQLWTGELF
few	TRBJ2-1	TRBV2	ASSATSGRAAYNEQF
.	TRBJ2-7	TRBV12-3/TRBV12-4	ASRLAGPYEQY
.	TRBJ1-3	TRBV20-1	SAEGPGVGGNTIY
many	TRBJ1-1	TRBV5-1	ASSSQYRVGAF
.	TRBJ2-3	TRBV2	ASRLNRGTDTQY
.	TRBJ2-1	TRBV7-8	ASSIPGLAGGNSYNEQF
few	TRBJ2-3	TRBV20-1	SARRWDNTDTQY